One sample yielded the 11 T cell receptor beta chains listed below, sequenced in a study of blood T cell repertoires in COVID-19. Libraries were prepared by immunoSEQ multiplex PCR; TCRdb keeps only in-frame clonotypes and omits some of them. The sample holds 300,000 to 350,000 clones, around 87% seen once. Sequences were obtained from peripheral blood. The receptor source for this set is a man aged 18 to 30 with active or convalescent COVID-19.

This chain uses TRBV27 with TRBJ1-1; a weak D match, TRBD1 (5 bases). V gave up 1 base and J gave up 4 bases, with 7 bases separating them. Germline-derived CDR1 and CDR2 are MNHEY and SMNVEV (reference sequence). This CDR3 region has 13 residues. DNA of the CDR3: TGTGCCAGCAGTTTATTCAGGGCCACTGAAGCTTTCTTT. The encoded protein is CASSLFRATEAFF.

The chain has TRBV4-1 and TRBJ1-5, with D possibly being TRBD1 (5 bases). CDR1 and CDR2 from the germline V gene are MGHRA and YSYEKL. V dropped 2 bases and J dropped 4 bases, with 12 bases sitting between them. The CDR3 runs to 15 residues. CDR3 nucleotide sequence: TGCGCCAGCAGCCAAATCCGACAGCCTAATCAGCCCCAGCATTTT. Encoded protein: CASSQIRQPNQPQHF.

The chain carries TRBV5-1 and TRBJ2-5; possible D gene TRBD2, 5 bases. Germline V lookup: CDR1 SGHRS, CDR2 YFSETQ. This CDR3 has 15 residues. V lost 6 bases and J lost 5, with 20 bases in between. CDR3 residues: CASTAEAAPWETQYF. The CDR3 nucleotides are TGCGCCAGCACGGCGGAAGCGGCCCCCTGGGAGACCCAGTACTTC.

The CDR3 DNA sequence: TGTGCCACCAGTGATTGGGTGGGACAGGGGCCCTCAAGCACAGATACGCAGTATTTT. Protein: CATSDWVGQGPSSTDTQYF. The rearrangement links TRBV24-1 to TRBJ2-3; TRBD1 matches 10 bases. The trim removed 2 bases at V and 0 bases at J, leaving 10 bases unmatched. There are 19 residues in the CDR3. Germline CDR1 KGHDR, CDR2 SFDVKD.

The chain carries TRBV5-1 and TRBJ2-7; the match to TRBD1 covers 8 bases. The germline V gene has CDR1 SGHRS and CDR2 YFSETQ. The CDR3 consists of 12 residues. V shed 3 bases, J shed 6 bases, and the junction held 2 bases outside the gene matches. CDR3 nucleotide sequence: TGCGCCAGCAGCTGGACAGGGCTCGAGCAGTACTTC. As protein: CASSWTGLEQYF.

V gene TRBV7-9 combines with J gene TRBJ1-2; 9 nucleotides agree with TRBD1. The CDR3 loop spans 16 amino acids. The junction had 9 bases not matched to a gene; V was cut back by 5 bases and J by 2 bases. Germline V gene sequence: CDR1 SEHNR, CDR2 FQNEAQ (reference sequence). This CDR3 is CASSRLVDRGNYGYTF. DNA of the CDR3: TGTGCCAGCAGCCGATTAGTTGACAGGGGGAACTATGGCTACACCTTC.

V is TRBV13 and J is TRBJ1-5; perhaps TRBD1 as D (6 bases). Germline V lookup: CDR1 PRHDT, CDR2 FYEKMQ (reference sequence). The CDR3 totals 17 residues. With 0 bases removed from V and 6 bases from J, the gap between germline ends came to 18 bases. CDR3 DNA: TGTGCCAGCAGCTTAGGAGGGTTGGGGGCTTTGGGTCAGCCCCAGCATTTT. This sequence encodes CASSLGGLGALGQPQHF.

The sample holds one count of this clone. The gene calls are TRBV28 and TRBJ2-1, with D tentatively TRBD1 (6 bases). Germline assignment: CDR1 MDHEN and CDR2 SYDVKM. V was shortened by 7 bases and J by 10 bases, with 29 bases between the two germline ends. The CDR3 totals 17 residues. The CDR3 protein is CASTLIPHRELVQEQFF. CDR3 DNA: TGTGCCAGCACCCTCATCCCCCACAGGGAACTCGTGCAGGAGCAGTTCTTC.

The sample holds a few counts of this clone. The CDR3 protein is CASSHRDRVWDEQYF. Written as DNA, the CDR3 is TGTGCCAGCAGCCACCGGGACAGGGTCTGGGACGAGCAGTACTTC. This sequence joins TRBV27 and TRBJ2-7, with 9 bases that match TRBD1. Germline loops: CDR1 MNHEY, CDR2 SMNVEV (reference sequence). V lost 6 bases, J lost 5 bases, and 11 bases stayed unmatched. The CDR3 loop spans 15 amino acids.

This clone was recorded once. The chain has TRBV7-2 and TRBJ1-5; D perhaps matches TRBD1 (5 bases). This CDR3 contains 14 residues. Trimming cost V 1 base and J 7 bases, with 11 bases left between them. CDR1 is SGHTA and CDR2 is FQGNSA in the germline V gene. CDR3 nucleotide sequence: TGTGCCAGCAGCTTAGACGGGGGTTGGCAGCCCCAGCATTTT. This sequence encodes CASSLDGGWQPQHF.

The chain employs TRBV6-5 and TRBJ1-1; no reliable D call. The V end was cut by 6 bases, the J end by 0 bases, with 5 bases between. The CDR3 length is 12 residues. Germline V gives CDR1 MNHEY, CDR2 SVGAGI. The DNA for the CDR3 is TGTGCCAGCAGACTCATGAACACTGAAGCTTTCTTT. It codes for CASRLMNTEAFF.